The following is a T cell receptor beta chain sequence with its context. Germline loops: CDR1 SQVTM, CDR2 ANQGSEA. This CDR3 has 15 residues. V lost 3 bases and J 4 bases, leaving 18 bases between the germline ends. The table came from immunoSEQ multiplex PCR; TCRdb's copy has only in-frame clones and leaves some out. This table holds 20,000 or so clones, approximately 85% found once. This entry comes from a study of control samples from healthy donors and cancer patients. This chain connects TRBV29-1 to TRBJ1-1; possible D gene TRBD1, 6 bases. The sequence derives from a man between 60 and 75 years old with head and neck cancer. Sample: PBMCs. The CDR3 DNA follows: TGCAGCGTTGACCGGTCGGGGGCCAGGGGCACTGAAGCTTTCTTT. This encodes CSVDRSGARGTEAFF.